The next 15 T cell receptor beta chains were all read from a single sample in a study of T cell responses to AZD1222 COVID-19 vaccine. Sequencing used immunoSEQ multiplex PCR; TCRdb keeps in-frame clones, though not all of them. Seen here are about 140,000 clones, about 89% observed once, and the top ten hold about 7.5%. Sequenced material: peripheral blood, taken 28 days after the second dose of the MenACWY control vaccine. The receptors were gathered from an adult who received the MenACWY meningococcal vaccine as a control.

The chain joins TRBV7-2 to TRBJ2-2, with a possible D match to TRBD2 (7 bases). Trimming stripped 1 base from V and 4 bases from J, with 16 bases between. Germline-derived CDR1 and CDR2 are SGHTA and FQGNSA. This CDR3 has 17 residues. CDR3 loop: CASSLGGAGAFTGELFF. The CDR3 bases are TGTGCCAGCAGCTTAGGAGGGGCGGGGGCGTTCACCGGGGAGCTGTTTTTT.

The genes are TRBV19 and TRBJ2-1; tentative D call: TRBD1 (6 bases). Trimming removed 3 bases from V and 1 base from J, with 7 bases in between. The CDR3 is made up of 14 amino acids. Germline values: CDR1 LNHDA, CDR2 SQIVND (reference sequence). CDR3 coding DNA: TGTGCCAGTAGTATTACAGGGTCCTACAATGAGCAGTTCTTC. Its translation is CASSITGSYNEQFF.

The V gene is TRBV5-6, the J gene TRBJ2-7; D may be TRBD1 or TRBD2 (6 bases each). The CDR3 length is 16 residues. Germline V gene lookup returns CDR1 SGHDT and CDR2 YYEEEE. The ends were cut back, 4 bases at V and 1 base at J, with 18 bases in the middle. The chain's CDR3 is CASSPVGGVGSYEQYF. CDR3 nucleotide sequence: TGTGCCAGCAGCCCCGTCGGGGGCGTGGGTTCCTACGAGCAGTACTTC.

This CDR3 is CASRPGQGRYGYTF. CDR3 in DNA: TGTGCCAGCAGGCCGGGACAGGGTCGCTATGGCTACACCTTC. The chain has TRBV27 and TRBJ1-2; 9 nucleotides line up with TRBD1. This CDR3 is built from 14 residues. The V gene's germline CDR1 is MNHEY and CDR2 SMNVEV (reference sequence). V dropped 6 bases and J dropped 4; count of bases not matched to a gene: 6.

This CDR3 is CASSPEFSDGYTF. In DNA form, the CDR3 reads TGTGCCAGCAGCCCGGAGTTCTCAGATGGCTACACCTTC. The genes are TRBV5-4 and TRBJ1-2; D remains unclear. With 4 bases removed from V and 6 bases from J, the gap between germline ends came to 13 bases. In germline, CDR1 is SGHNT, CDR2 YYREEE (reference sequence). This CDR3 contains 13 residues.

A single count supports this clone. The J gene is TRBJ2-1, the V gene TRBV9; possibly TRBD1 for D (6 bases). V lost 0 bases and J 7 bases, leaving 8 bases between the germline ends. There are 13 residues in the CDR3. Germline lookup yields CDR1 SGDLS and CDR2 YYNGEE. CDR3 region: CASSVGGRNEQFF. In nucleotides, the CDR3 is TGTGCCAGCAGCGTAGGGGGGCGGAATGAGCAGTTCTTC.

This rearrangement joins TRBV27 to TRBJ2-5, with 8 bases that match TRBD1. This CDR3 contains 16 residues. Germline V gives CDR1 MNHEY, CDR2 SMNVEV (reference sequence). After removal of 5 bases from V and 8 bases from J, the junction contained 16 bases not matched to a gene. The CDR3 spells CASSTLLGQGKRTQYF. The DNA of the CDR3 is TGTGCCAGCAGTACCCTCCTCGGACAGGGCAAGAGAACCCAGTACTTC.

The V gene is TRBV5-1, the J gene TRBJ1-5; D is possibly TRBD1 (5 bases). Germline V lookup: CDR1 SGHRS, CDR2 YFSETQ. V lost 0 bases, J lost 2 bases, and 12 bases lay in between. This CDR3 has 16 residues. CDR3 sequence reads: CASSLGGGVGNQPQHF. CDR3 bases: TGCGCCAGCAGCTTGGGGGGAGGGGTCGGCAATCAGCCCCAGCATTTT.

The sample holds one count of this clone. The chain recombines TRBV6-2 or TRBV6-3 with TRBJ2-5; 13 bases agree with TRBD2. CDR1 is MNHEY, CDR2 SVGEGT, per germline. The CDR3 length is 17 residues. The trim removed 6 bases at V and 2 bases at J, leaving 9 bases unmatched. The CDR3: CASSNPGLAGKQETQYF. For the CDR3, the DNA is TGTGCCAGCAGCAACCCGGGACTAGCGGGAAAACAAGAGACCCAGTACTTC.

The chain recombines TRBV27 with TRBJ1-2; 10 bases map to TRBD1. The CDR3 spans 16 residues. The J segment lost 2 bases and the V segment lost 6 bases, leaving 9 bases of the junction unmatched. Germline CDR1 MNHEY, CDR2 SMNVEV (reference sequence). In DNA form, the CDR3 reads TGTGCCAGCAGCCGAGGGACAGGGGATCGGAACTATGGCTACACCTTC. Translation gives CASSRGTGDRNYGYTF.

The chain carries TRBV19 and TRBJ1-2; the D is unclear. CDR3 length equals 11 residues. CDR1 LNHDA and CDR2 SQIVND come from the germline V gene (reference sequence). V was cut by 2 bases and J by 8 bases, with 6 bases left in between. CDR3 DNA sequence: TGTGCCAGTAGTATAAACGTCGGCTACACCTTC. This sequence encodes CASSINVGYTF.

This clone was counted once. The rearrangement uses TRBV5-8 and TRBJ2-2; D gene unclear. V lost 0 bases and J 3 bases, leaving 0 bases between the germline ends. Germline CDR1 and CDR2: SGHTS and YDEGEE. The CDR3 has 12 residues. The CDR3 DNA is TGTGCCAGCAGCTTGGACACCGGGGAGCTGTTTTTT. It yields the protein CASSLDTGELFF.

The chain recombines TRBV12-3 or TRBV12-4 with TRBJ1-6; no clear D. V lost 10 bases to trimming and J lost 8 bases, with 15 bases between them. The CDR3 consists of 13 residues. CDR3 region: CATGNSVDSPLHF. In DNA form, the CDR3 reads TGTGCCACCGGAAATTCGGTGGATTCACCCCTCCACTTT.

The rearrangement links TRBV3-1 (or the pseudogene TRBV3-2) to TRBJ2-7, with 8 bases that match TRBD2. There are 20 residues in the CDR3. Trimming at V came to 0 bases and at J to 4 bases, leaving 20 bases not matched to a gene. Looked up from germline, CDR1 is LGHDT and CDR2 is YNNKEL (reference sequence). The CDR3 sequence is CASSQEAVREGLSNPYEQYF. The CDR3 DNA sequence: TGTGCCAGCAGCCAAGAGGCGGTTCGGGAGGGCCTTTCTAATCCGTACGAGCAGTACTTC.

The chain links TRBV7-2 to TRBJ1-3, with D perhaps matching TRBD1 (5 bases). V shed 1 base and J shed 0 bases, with 7 bases lying between them. The V gene's germline CDR1 is SGHTA and CDR2 FQGNSA. This CDR3 comprises 15 residues. The CDR3 loop is CASSLGGGSGNTIYF. The CDR3 region has the DNA TGTGCCAGCAGCTTAGGGGGGGGCTCTGGAAACACCATATATTTT.